The 23 T cell receptor beta chains below come from one sample, sequenced in a study of T cell repertoires in cytomegalovirus infection. TCRdb reprocessed the reads via MiXCR and lists one record per CDR3 protein. This sample has about 60,000 distinct CDR3 sequences, with roughly 34% found just once. These receptors' antigens are unknown. Sequencing was performed on PBMCs, sequenced either directly or after in vitro stimulation (not recorded which). The receptor source for this set is a human donor in good health (CMV status not recorded). Some clones in this sample may be carry-over from other donors' samples.

Only a few counts were recorded for this clonotype. The V and J genes are TRBV7-9 and TRBJ2-5; 7 bases are a match to TRBD1. J was trimmed by 3 bases and V by 3 bases; bases with no gene match: 4. Germline V gene sequence: CDR1 SEHNR, CDR2 FQNEAQ (reference sequence). The CDR3 covers 14 residues. CDR3 loop: CASSFGTAEETQYF. The DNA for the CDR3 is TGTGCCAGCAGCTTCGGGACAGCCGAAGAGACCCAGTACTTC.

This chain links TRBV12-3 or TRBV12-4 with TRBJ2-3; TRBD2 might be the D (6 bases). V shed 6 bases and J shed 7 bases, with 14 bases lying between them. The CDR3 runs 13 residues. CDR3 DNA sequence: TGTGCCAGCAGGGGGACTGCACCGAATACGCAGTATTTT. This codes for CASRGTAPNTQYF.

The chain couples TRBV27 to TRBJ1-2; 10 bases map to TRBD1. This CDR3 spans 15 amino acids. J was trimmed by 6 bases and V by 2 bases; bases with no gene match: 6. Germline CDR1 is MNHEY and CDR2 is SMNVEV (reference sequence). The CDR3, as DNA: TGTGCCAGCAGTTTAAGAGGACAGGGGGTTCATGGCTACACCTTC. Protein: CASSLRGQGVHGYTF.

This chain joins TRBV7-9 and TRBJ2-1; no clear D. In germline, CDR1 is SEHNR, CDR2 FQNEAQ (reference sequence). The V end lost 4 bases, the J end lost 7 bases, and 14 bases lay between the germline ends. This CDR3 region has 14 residues. The CDR3 DNA follows: TGTGCCAGCAGCTCCACGACTGTTTGGAATGAGCAGTTCTTC. Translating it yields CASSSTTVWNEQFF.

The rearrangement joins TRBV6-2 or TRBV6-3 to TRBJ2-7; tentative D call: TRBD2 (5 bases). The CDR3 covers 13 residues. V was cut by 6 bases and J by 10 bases, with 19 bases left in between. CDR1 is MNHEY and CDR2 is SVGEGT in the germline V gene. The CDR3, as DNA: TGTGCCAGCAGCCGGACCCACCGGGAACTACAGTACTTC. This encodes CASSRTHRELQYF.

This clonotype was detected a few times. J is TRBJ1-1 and V is TRBV4-1, with 8 nucleotides matching TRBD1. This CDR3 is built from 14 residues. CDR1 and CDR2 from the germline V gene are MGHRA and YSYEKL. V dropped 3 bases and J dropped 4; count of bases not matched to a gene: 4. CDR3: CASSHGQGGTEAFF. As DNA, the CDR3 is TGCGCCAGCAGCCACGGACAGGGAGGCACTGAAGCTTTCTTT.

The table lists this clonotype with a few counts. The chain couples TRBV10-3 to TRBJ2-3, with 8 bases that match TRBD1. The CDR3 runs 14 residues. V trimming: 0 bases; J trimming: 5 bases; junction bases outside the gene matches: 1. Per germline, CDR1 ENHRY and CDR2 SYGVKD. The CDR3 DNA reads as TGTGCCATCAGTGAGTCGACAGGGGAAGATACGCAGTATTTT. Its protein product is CAISESTGEDTQYF.

This chain links TRBV12-3 or TRBV12-4 with TRBJ1-5; D remains ambiguous. The CDR3 extends over 12 amino acids. V lost 4 bases to trimming and J lost 5 bases, with 6 bases between them. For the CDR3, the DNA is TGTGCCAGCAGTTACAGTGATCAGCCCCAGCATTTT. Protein sequence: CASSYSDQPQHF.

This clonotype showed up just a few times. The chain carries TRBV2 and TRBJ1-1, with TRBD1 as a possible D gene (5 bases). The CDR3 has 13 residues. CDR1 is SNHLY and CDR2 is FYNNEI in the germline V gene. V was shortened by 5 bases and J by 5 bases, with 12 bases between the two germline ends. The CDR3, as DNA: TGTGCCAGCAGTTCGCAGGAGGGGACTGAAGCTTTCTTT. This translates into CASSSQEGTEAFF.

The rearrangement uses TRBV4-1 and TRBJ2-3; 7 positions match TRBD1. This CDR3 is built from 15 residues. Germline CDR1 is MGHRA and CDR2 is YSYEKL. The ends lost 2 bases at V and 8 bases at J; junction bases unmatched: 10. The CDR3 here is CASSQYHDREGTQYF. The CDR3, as DNA: TGCGCCAGCAGCCAATATCATGACAGGGAAGGTACGCAGTATTTT.

V gene TRBV2 combines with J gene TRBJ1-5; D gene ambiguous. The germline gives CDR1 SNHLY, CDR2 FYNNEI. This CDR3 contains 15 residues. V dropped 2 bases and J dropped 0 bases, with 8 bases sitting between them. The CDR3 DNA is TGTGCCAGCAGTGAAAACTTTGATAGCAATCAGCCCCAGCATTTT. This sequence encodes CASSENFDSNQPQHF.

This sequence joins TRBV7-8 and TRBJ2-7, with 7 bases matching TRBD2. V shed 0 bases, J shed 8 bases, and the junction held 13 bases outside the gene matches. This CDR3 has 16 residues. Germline values: CDR1 SGHVS, CDR2 FQNEAQ. This CDR3 is CASSLAGLRGGEKQYF. Here the CDR3 DNA reads TGTGCCAGCAGCTTAGCGGGGTTGCGGGGAGGGGAGAAGCAGTACTTC.

The chain links TRBV10-3 to TRBJ2-7; D might be TRBD2 (6 bases). The CDR3 consists of 13 residues. CDR1 and CDR2 from the germline V gene are ENHRY and SYGVKD. The germline V and J ends were trimmed by 11 bases and 2 bases, with 16 bases remaining between them. The CDR3 DNA reads as TGTGCCGTGCGGGACCCTGGGGCCTACGAGCAGTACTTC. This encodes CAVRDPGAYEQYF.

The chain carries TRBV19 and TRBJ2-1; 7 positions agree with TRBD2. This CDR3 is 14 amino acids long. Germline CDR1 and CDR2: LNHDA and SQIVND (reference sequence). The ends lost 3 bases at V and 10 bases at J; junction bases unmatched: 9. The CDR3 DNA reads TGTGCCAGTAGTATCCTAGCGGCCACCCAGGAGCAGTTCTTC. It translates to CASSILAATQEQFF.

This clonotype was detected ten times or more. The chain uses TRBV7-8 and TRBJ2-7; D unresolved. The CDR3 sequence is 13 residues long. Germline-derived CDR1 and CDR2 are SGHVS and FQNEAQ. V was shortened by 1 base and J by 4 bases, with 8 bases between the two germline ends. Here the CDR3 reads CASSLELSYEQYF. The CDR3, as DNA: TGTGCCAGCAGCTTAGAATTATCTTACGAGCAGTACTTC.

There are a few counts of this clonotype. J is TRBJ1-2 and V is TRBV7-9; D is unresolved. This CDR3 contains 15 residues. Trimming removed 7 bases from V and 0 bases from J, with 15 bases in between. Germline V lookup: CDR1 SEHNR, CDR2 FQNEAQ (reference sequence). The CDR3 here is CASNVEEATNYGYTF. In nucleotides, the CDR3 is TGTGCCAGCAACGTGGAGGAGGCGACTAACTATGGCTACACCTTC.

The chain is built from TRBV12-3 or TRBV12-4 and TRBJ2-1; possibly TRBD2 for D (5 bases). The CDR3 sequence is 14 residues long. Trimming took 7 bases from V and 0 from J, leaving 10 bases between them. The CDR3 nucleotides read TGTGCCAGCAATACCGGGATCTCCTACAATGAGCAGTTCTTC. Translating gives CASNTGISYNEQFF.

This clonotype has a handful of counts. J is TRBJ1-4 and V is TRBV18; D is perhaps TRBD1 (5 bases). The V gene's germline CDR1 is KGHSH and CDR2 LQKENI. Trimming left V 4 bases short and J 5 bases short, with 17 bases between. This CDR3 is 16 amino acids long. CDR3 in amino acids: CASSLGRQLLNEKLFF. The DNA of the CDR3 is TGTGCCAGCTCACTTGGACGACAGCTCTTAAATGAAAAACTGTTTTTT.

There are many counts of this clonotype. This chain joins TRBV7-2 and TRBJ1-1; D is unclear. This CDR3 comprises 14 residues. V lost 1 base to trimming and J lost 0 bases, with 6 bases between them. The germline gives CDR1 SGHTA, CDR2 FQGNSA. CDR3 sequence (DNA): TGTGCCAGCAGCTTAGATCTAGTGAACACTGAAGCTTTCTTT. Translated, it gives CASSLDLVNTEAFF.

Only a few counts were recorded for this clonotype. The chain recombines TRBV6-5 with TRBJ2-7; D gene ambiguous. The CDR3 runs to 13 residues. Trimming took 2 bases from V and 3 from J, leaving 8 bases between them. Germline assignment: CDR1 MNHEY and CDR2 SVGAGI. CDR3 amino acids: CASSYRAYYEQYF. In DNA form, the CDR3 reads TGTGCCAGCAGTTACCGGGCATACTACGAGCAGTACTTC.

This clonotype was seen at least ten times. The genes are TRBV12-3 or TRBV12-4 and TRBJ1-2; the D is unclear. The CDR3 has 13 residues. Trimming removed 6 bases at V and 2 bases at J, with 10 bases between. The CDR3 DNA follows: TGTGCCAGCAGACTGGTAGGAAACTATGGCTACACCTTC. Translation: CASRLVGNYGYTF.

This clonotype was counted many times. The rearrangement uses TRBV7-2 and TRBJ2-5, with D maybe TRBD2 (5 bases). Per the germline V gene, CDR1 is SGHTA and CDR2 is FQGNSA. Deletions cut 1 base from V and 4 bases from J, with 22 bases between. CDR3 size: 18 residues. CDR3 nucleotide sequence: TGTGCCAGCAGCTTAGTCTACCGACCCGCGAGGGATGGAGAGACCCAGTACTTC. Its protein is CASSLVYRPARDGETQYF.

The chain couples TRBV6-1 to TRBJ1-1; D not certain. Germline lookup yields CDR1 MNHNS and CDR2 SASEGT. The germline V and J ends were trimmed by 6 bases and 4 bases, with 15 bases remaining between them. The CDR3 sequence is 14 residues long. The CDR3 loop is CASSVTTASTEAFF. CDR3 coding DNA: TGTGCCAGCAGCGTCACCACAGCGTCCACTGAAGCTTTCTTT.